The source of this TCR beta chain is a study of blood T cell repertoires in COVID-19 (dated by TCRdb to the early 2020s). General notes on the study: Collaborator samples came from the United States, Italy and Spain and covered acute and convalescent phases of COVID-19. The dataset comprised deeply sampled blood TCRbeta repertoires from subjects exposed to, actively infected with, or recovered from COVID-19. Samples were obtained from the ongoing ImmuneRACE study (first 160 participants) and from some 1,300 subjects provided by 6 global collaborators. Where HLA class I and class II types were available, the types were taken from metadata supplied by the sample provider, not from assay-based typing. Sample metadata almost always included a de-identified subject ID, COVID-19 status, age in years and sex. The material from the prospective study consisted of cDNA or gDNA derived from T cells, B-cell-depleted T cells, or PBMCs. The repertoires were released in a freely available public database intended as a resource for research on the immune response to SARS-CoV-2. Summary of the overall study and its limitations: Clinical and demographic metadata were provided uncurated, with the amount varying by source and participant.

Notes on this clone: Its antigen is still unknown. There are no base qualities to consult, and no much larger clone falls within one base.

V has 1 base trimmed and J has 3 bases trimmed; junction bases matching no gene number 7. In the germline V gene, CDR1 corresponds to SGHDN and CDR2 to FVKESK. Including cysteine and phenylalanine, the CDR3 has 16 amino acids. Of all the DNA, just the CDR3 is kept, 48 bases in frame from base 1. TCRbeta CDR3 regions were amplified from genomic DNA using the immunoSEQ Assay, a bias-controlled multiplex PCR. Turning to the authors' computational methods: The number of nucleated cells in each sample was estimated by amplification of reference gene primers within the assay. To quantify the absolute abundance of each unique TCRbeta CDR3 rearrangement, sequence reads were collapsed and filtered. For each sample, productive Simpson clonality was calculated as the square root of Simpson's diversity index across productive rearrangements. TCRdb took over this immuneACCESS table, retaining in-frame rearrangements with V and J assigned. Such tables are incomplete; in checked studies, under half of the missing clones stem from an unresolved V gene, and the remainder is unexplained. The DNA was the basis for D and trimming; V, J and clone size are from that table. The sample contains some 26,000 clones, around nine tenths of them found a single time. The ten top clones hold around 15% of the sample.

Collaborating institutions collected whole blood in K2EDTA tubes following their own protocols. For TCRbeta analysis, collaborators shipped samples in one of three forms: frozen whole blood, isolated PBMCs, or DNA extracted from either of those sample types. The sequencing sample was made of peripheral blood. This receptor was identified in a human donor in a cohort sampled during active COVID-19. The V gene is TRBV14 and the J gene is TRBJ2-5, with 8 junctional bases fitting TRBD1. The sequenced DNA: TGTGCCAGCAGCCAAGGGCACGGACAGGGTGAAGAGACCCAGTACTTC. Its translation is CASSQGHGQGEETQYF.